The 2 T cell receptor beta chains below were found in one sample sequenced in a study of blood T cell repertoires in COVID-19. Data came from immunoSEQ multiplex PCR; TCRdb stores just in-frame clones and leaves some out. The top ten hold roughly 10% of the sample, which has approximately 230,000 clones, around 85% seen once. The sample comprised peripheral blood. These receptors were taken from a man older than 75 with acute or convalescent COVID-19.

The chain is built from TRBV20-1 and TRBJ1-1; no definite D call. V gave up 7 bases and J gave up 1 base, with 7 bases separating them. CDR3 length: 11 amino acids. Germline loops: CDR1 DFQATT, CDR2 SNEGSKA (reference sequence). The CDR3 coding sequence is TGCAGTGGCACGGGGAACACTGAAGCTTTCTTT. Amino acids: CSGTGNTEAFF.

This clone showed up just once. This chain links TRBV5-6 with TRBJ1-4; TRBD1 matches 9 bases. With V trimmed by 0 bases and J by 5 bases, 5 bases remained unmatched. CDR3 length equals 16 residues. Germline assignment: CDR1 SGHDT and CDR2 YYEEEE. CDR3 DNA: TGTGCCAGCAGCTTGGGTGGGACAGGGAAAAATGAAAAACTGTTTTTT. Translated, it gives CASSLGGTGKNEKLFF.